This T cell receptor beta chain was identified during a study of blood T cells in healthy people across ages. Study background: Template switching caught about one barcoded beta molecule for each two T cells.

This clonotype showed up many times. Its antigen is not identified. Study-level points and caveats: Age advanced and TCR beta diversity per million T cells fell, roughly linearly.

The second PCR ran about 6 to 12 cycles with a sample-barcoded 5' primer and J-beta primers. A template-switch adaptor that had 12 random nucleotides put a tag on each cDNA molecule. In TCRdb, the 5' RACE reads were re-called with MiXCR into one record per CDR3 protein. The repertoire consists of about 650,000 distinct CDR3 sequences, with about 34% occurring once and the leading ten covering over 15%. The sequence came from a woman at least 80 years old in good health. The specimen was blood.

CDR3 residues: CASSRAGTGVSYEQYF. CDR3 nucleotides: TGTGCCAGCTCACGGGCCGGGACAGGGGTCTCCTACGAGCAGTACTTC. The chain links TRBV18 to TRBJ2-7, with 10 bases that match TRBD1. The germline gives CDR1 KGHSH, CDR2 LQKENI. The CDR3 sequence is 16 residues long. The V gene end was trimmed by 4 bases and the J gene end by 0 bases; junction bases not matched to a gene: 6.